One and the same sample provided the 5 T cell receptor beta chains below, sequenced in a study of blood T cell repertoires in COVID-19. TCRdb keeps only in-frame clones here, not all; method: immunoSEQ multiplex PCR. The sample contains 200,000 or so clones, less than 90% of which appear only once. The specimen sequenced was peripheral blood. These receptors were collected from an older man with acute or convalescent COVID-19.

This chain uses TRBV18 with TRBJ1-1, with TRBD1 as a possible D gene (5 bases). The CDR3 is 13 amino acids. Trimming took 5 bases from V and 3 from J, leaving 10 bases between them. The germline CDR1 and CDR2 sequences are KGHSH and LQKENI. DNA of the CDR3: TGTGCCAGCTCATCGTCAGGGTACACTGAAGCTTTCTTT. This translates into CASSSSGYTEAFF.

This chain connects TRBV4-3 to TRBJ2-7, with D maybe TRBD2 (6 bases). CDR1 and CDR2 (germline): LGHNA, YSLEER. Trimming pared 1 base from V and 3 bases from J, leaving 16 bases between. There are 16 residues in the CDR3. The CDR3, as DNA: TGCGCCAGCAGCCAAGTTTCGTCTAGCGCCAACTACGAGCAGTACTTC. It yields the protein CASSQVSSSANYEQYF.

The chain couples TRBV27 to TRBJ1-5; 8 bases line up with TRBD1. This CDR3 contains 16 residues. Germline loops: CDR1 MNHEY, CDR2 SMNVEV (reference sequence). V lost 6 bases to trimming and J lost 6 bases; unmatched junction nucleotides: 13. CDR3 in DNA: TGTGCCAGCAGACGGACAGGGACTGTCGGGCGTCAGCCCCAGCATTTT. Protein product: CASRRTGTVGRQPQHF.

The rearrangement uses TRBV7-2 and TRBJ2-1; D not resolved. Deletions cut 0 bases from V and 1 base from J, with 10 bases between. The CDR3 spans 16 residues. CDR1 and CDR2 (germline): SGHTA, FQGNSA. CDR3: CASSLASDPSYNEQFF. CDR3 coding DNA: TGTGCCAGCAGCTTAGCAAGCGATCCTTCCTACAATGAGCAGTTCTTC.

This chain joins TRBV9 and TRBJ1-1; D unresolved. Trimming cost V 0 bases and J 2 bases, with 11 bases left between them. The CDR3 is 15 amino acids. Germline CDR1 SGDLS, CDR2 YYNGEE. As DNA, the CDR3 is TGTGCCAGCAGCGTAGAGCCAGGTAGAAACACTGAAGCTTTCTTT. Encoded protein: CASSVEPGRNTEAFF.